This T cell receptor beta chain came from a study of T cell repertoires in cytomegalovirus infection (dated by TCRdb to about 2019). Notes on the research overall: Donor HLA type was relevant to the analysis, because carriage of CMV infection together with the matching HLA type was indicated by public TCR beta signatures.

Paper-wide results and their limitations: In the ex vivo response, HLA-C-restricted CMV-specific TCR beta clonotypes were dominant, and in two of eight donors the single most frequent clonotype came from this HLA-C-restricted group. Cumulative frequency of public TCR beta family members discriminated carriers of CMV infection plus the relevant HLA type in this cohort and an independent 352-donor cohort.

Concerning this clonotype itself: Its binding antigen is unknown. Within one base of it there is no much larger clone, and no base qualities were kept.

CDR1 and CDR2, looked up from the germline V gene (reference sequence), are SEHNR and FQNEAQ. V is shortened by 8 bases, J by 3 bases, and the region joining them spans 11 bases. The cysteine opens and the phenylalanine closes a CDR3 of 12 amino acids. The sequence is cut down to CDR3 DNA, 36 bases in frame from base 1. Instrument used: Illumina HiSeq 1500. TCRdb reprocessed the public reads (quality trimming at Q25 with fastp, clone calling with MiXCR) and kept in-frame beta chains. Under each unique CDR3 protein, matching rows form one entry showing the most common genes and DNA. The sample data list more than 650,000 distinct CDR3 sequences, and approximately 34% of these were observed just once. The ten top clones hold 2.8% of the sample.

This clonotype was sampled from a human donor in good health (CMV status not recorded). Some clones in this sample may be carry-over from other donors' samples. The rearranged chain carries TRBV7-9 and TRBJ2-7; TRBD2 is a possible D gene, resting on 6 matching bases. Sequenced input: PBMCs. The CDR3 reads CASCRESYEQYF. The nucleotides are TGTGCCAGCTGCCGGGAGAGCTACGAGCAGTACTTC.